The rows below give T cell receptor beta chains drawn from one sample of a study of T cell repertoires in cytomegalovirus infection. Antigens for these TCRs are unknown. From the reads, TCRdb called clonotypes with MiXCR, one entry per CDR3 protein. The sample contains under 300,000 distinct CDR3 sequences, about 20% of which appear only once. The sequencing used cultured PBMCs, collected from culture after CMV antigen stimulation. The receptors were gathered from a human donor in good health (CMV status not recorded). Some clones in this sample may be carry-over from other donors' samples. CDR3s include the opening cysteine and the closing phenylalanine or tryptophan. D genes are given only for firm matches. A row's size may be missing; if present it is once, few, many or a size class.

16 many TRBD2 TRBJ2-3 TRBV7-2 CASSQLGLAGADTQYF TGTGCCAGCAGCCAACTGGGACTAGCGGGAGCAGATACGCAGTATTTT
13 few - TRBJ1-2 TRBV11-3 CASSPSVKSDYTF TGTGCCAGCAGCCCCTCGGTTAAATCGGACTACACCTTC
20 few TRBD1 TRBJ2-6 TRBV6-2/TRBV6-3 CASSYPTGQGRTSGANVLTF TGTGCCAGCAGTTACCCGACCGGACAGGGAAGAACCTCTGGGGCCAACGTCCTGACTTTC
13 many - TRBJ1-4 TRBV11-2 CASNPGWNEKLFF TGTGCCAGCAACCCAGGTTGGAATGAAAAACTGTTTTTT
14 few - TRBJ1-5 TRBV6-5 CASSYKRLWQPQHF TGTGCCAGCAGTTACAAGAGGCTTTGGCAGCCCCAGCATTTT
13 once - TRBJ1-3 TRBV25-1 CASRGDSGNTIYF TGTGCCAGCAGGGGTGACTCTGGAAACACCATATATTTT
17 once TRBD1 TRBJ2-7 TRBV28 CASSFPPRGQSSYEQYF TGTGCCAGCAGTTTCCCCCCGAGGGGGCAATCGTCCTACGAGCAGTACTTC
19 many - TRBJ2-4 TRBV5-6 CASSFLQGGGAVSKNIQYF TGTGCCAGCAGCTTCTTGCAGGGTGGAGGGGCGGTTTCCAAAAACATTCAGTACTTC
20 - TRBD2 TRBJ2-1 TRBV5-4 CASSLAASGRAQHSYNEQFF TGTGCCAGCAGCTTGGCAGCTAGCGGGAGGGCCCAACACTCCTACAATGAGCAGTTCTTC
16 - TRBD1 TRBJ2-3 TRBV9 CASSVEQGGGPDTQYF TGTGCCAGCAGCGTAGAACAGGGGGGCGGTCCAGATACGCAGTATTTT
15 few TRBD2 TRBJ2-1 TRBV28 CASSLTSGGPREQFF TGTGCCAGCAGCCTCACTAGCGGGGGACCAAGGGAGCAGTTCTTC
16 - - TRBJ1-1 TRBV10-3 CAISEQGPTPNTEAFF TGTGCCATCAGTGAACAGGGCCCGACCCCTAACACTGAAGCTTTCTTT
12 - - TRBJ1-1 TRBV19 CASRLDPGQAFF TGTGCCAGTAGATTAGACCCGGGCCAAGCTTTCTTT
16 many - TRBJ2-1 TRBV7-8 CASSLARTRSYNEQFF TGTGCCAGCAGCTTAGCCAGGACCCGCTCCTACAATGAGCAGTTCTTC
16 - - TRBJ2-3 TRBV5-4 CASSLRGTLSTDTQYF TGTGCCAGCAGCTTGCGAGGTACCCTTTCCACAGATACGCAGTATTTT
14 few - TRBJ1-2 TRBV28 CASSWGGVDYGYTF TGTGCCAGCAGCTGGGGGGGGGTGGACTATGGCTACACCTTC
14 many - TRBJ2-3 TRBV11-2 CASSLGSYTDTQYF TGTGCCAGCAGCTTAGGATCCTACACAGATACGCAGTATTTT
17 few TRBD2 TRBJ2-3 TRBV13 CASSRTSGSGGTDTQYF TGTGCCAGCAGCCGGACTAGCGGGAGCGGGGGCACAGATACGCAGTATTTT
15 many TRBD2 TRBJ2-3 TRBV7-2 CASFPWGGGTDTQYF TGTGCCAGCTTCCCCTGGGGGGGAGGCACAGATACGCAGTATTTT
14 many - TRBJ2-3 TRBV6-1 CASSEVLARDTQYF TGTGCCAGCAGTGAAGTTCTAGCCCGCGATACGCAGTATTTT
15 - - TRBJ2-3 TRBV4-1 CASSQDHGGADTQYF TGCGCCAGCAGCCAAGACCACGGGGGCGCAGATACGCAGTATTTT
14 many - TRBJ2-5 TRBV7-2 CASSSLGRQETQYF TGTGCCAGCAGCTCCTTGGGGCGTCAAGAGACCCAGTACTTC
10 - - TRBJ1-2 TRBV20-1 CGSWGDGYTF TGCGGATCCTGGGGGGATGGCTACACCTTC
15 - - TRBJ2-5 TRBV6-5 CASGYQGAREETQYF TGTGCCAGCGGTTATCAGGGGGCGCGGGAGGAGACCCAGTACTTC
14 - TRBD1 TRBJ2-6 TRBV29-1 CSVLDRAEANVLTF TGCAGCGTGCTGGACAGGGCAGAGGCCAACGTCCTGACTTTC
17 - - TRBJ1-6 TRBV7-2 CASSLRLQGPKRTPLHF TGTGCCAGCAGCCTCAGACTTCAGGGGCCGAAAAGGACACCCCTCCACTTT
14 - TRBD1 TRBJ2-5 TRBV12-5 CASGLGQGLETQYF TGTGCTAGTGGTTTGGGACAGGGGTTGGAGACCCAGTACTTC
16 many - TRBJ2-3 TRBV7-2 CASSSDTGLNTDTQYF TGTGCCAGCAGCTCGGATACGGGACTCAACACAGATACGCAGTATTTT
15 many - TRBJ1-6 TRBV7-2 CASSVDPDRNSPLHF TGTGCCAGCAGCGTCGACCCAGACAGAAATTCACCCCTCCACTTT
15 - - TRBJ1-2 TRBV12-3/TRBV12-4 CASSLGGAGTYGYTF TGTGCCAGCAGTTTAGGGGGGGCAGGGACCTATGGCTACACCTTC
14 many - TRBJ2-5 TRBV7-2 CASSPDYLQETQYF TGTGCCAGCAGTCCGGACTACCTCCAAGAGACCCAGTACTTC
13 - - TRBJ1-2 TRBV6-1 CASSPAYRGGYTF TGTGCCAGCAGCCCCGCTTATAGGGGGGGCTACACCTTC
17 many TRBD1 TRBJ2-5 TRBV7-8 CASSFGSWPGGVETQYF TGTGCCAGCAGCTTCGGTTCATGGCCAGGGGGCGTCGAGACCCAGTACTTC
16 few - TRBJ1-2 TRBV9 CASSAQTGAPSYGYTF TGTGCCAGCAGCGCCCAGACGGGGGCTCCAAGCTATGGCTACACCTTC
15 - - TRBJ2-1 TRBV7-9 CASSLAQAGQGEQFF TGTGCCAGCAGCTTAGCGCAGGCAGGTCAGGGTGAGCAGTTCTTC
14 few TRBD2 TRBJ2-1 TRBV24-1 CATSGGDFYNEQFF TGTGCCACCTCCGGGGGGGATTTTTACAATGAGCAGTTCTTC
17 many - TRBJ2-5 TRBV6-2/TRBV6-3 CASSWTQGTVDQETQYF TGTGCCAGCAGCTGGACCCAGGGAACGGTAGACCAAGAGACCCAGTACTTC
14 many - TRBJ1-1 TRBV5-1 CASQTGPLNTEAFF TGCGCCAGCCAGACCGGGCCACTGAACACTGAAGCTTTCTTT
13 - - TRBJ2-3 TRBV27 CASSFSLTDTQYF TGTGCCAGCAGTTTCTCTCTTACAGATACGCAGTATTTT
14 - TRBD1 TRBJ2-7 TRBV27 CASSFYRGPYEQYF TGTGCCAGCAGTTTCTACAGGGGCCCCTACGAGCAGTACTTC
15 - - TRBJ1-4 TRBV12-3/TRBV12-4 CASSLLTGVNEKLFF TGTGCCAGCAGTTTATTGACAGGTGTTAATGAAAAACTGTTTTTT
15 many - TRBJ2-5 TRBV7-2 CASRGSGPTQETQYF TGTGCCAGCAGGGGTAGCGGACCTACCCAAGAGACCCAGTACTTC
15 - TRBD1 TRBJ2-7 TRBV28 CASSPGDSSSYEQYF TGTGCCAGCAGTCCTGGGGACAGCTCCTCCTACGAGCAGTACTTC
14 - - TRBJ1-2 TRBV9 CASSVAEVGYGYTF TGTGCCAGCAGCGTAGCTGAGGTGGGCTATGGCTACACCTTC
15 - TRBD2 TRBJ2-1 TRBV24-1 CATSDTSGTYNEQFF TGTGCCACCAGTGATACTAGCGGGACCTACAATGAGCAGTTCTTC
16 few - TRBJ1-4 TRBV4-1 CASSQVLTATNEKLFF TGCGCCAGCAGCCAAGTTTTGACAGCAACTAATGAAAAACTGTTTTTT